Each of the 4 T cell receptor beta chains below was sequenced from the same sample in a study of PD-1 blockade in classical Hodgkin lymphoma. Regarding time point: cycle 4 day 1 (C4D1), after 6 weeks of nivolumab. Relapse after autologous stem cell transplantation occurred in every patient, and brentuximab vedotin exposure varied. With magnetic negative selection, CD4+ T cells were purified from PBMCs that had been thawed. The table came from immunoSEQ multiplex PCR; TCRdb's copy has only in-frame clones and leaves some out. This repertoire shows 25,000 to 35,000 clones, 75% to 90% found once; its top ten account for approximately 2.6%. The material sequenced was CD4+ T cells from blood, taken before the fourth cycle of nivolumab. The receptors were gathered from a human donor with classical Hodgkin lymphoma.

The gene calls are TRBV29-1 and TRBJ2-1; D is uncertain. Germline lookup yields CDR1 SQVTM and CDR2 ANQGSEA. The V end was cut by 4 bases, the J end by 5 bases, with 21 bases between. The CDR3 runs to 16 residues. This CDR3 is CSVAAGPALRNNEQFF. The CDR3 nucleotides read TGCAGCGTTGCAGCCGGCCCGGCCCTTAGGAACAATGAGCAGTTCTTC.

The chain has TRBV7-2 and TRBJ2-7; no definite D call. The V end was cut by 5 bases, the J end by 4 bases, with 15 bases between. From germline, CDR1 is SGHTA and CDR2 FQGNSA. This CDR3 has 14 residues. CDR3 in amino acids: CASSNYGSGYEQYF. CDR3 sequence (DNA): TGTGCCAGCAGCAACTACGGAAGTGGGTACGAGCAGTACTTC.

In DNA, the CDR3 is TGTGCCAGCAGGTCTCCGGGACGTAAGACCTACGAGCAGTACTTC. This sequence encodes CASRSPGRKTYEQYF. The chain recombines TRBV6-5 with TRBJ2-7, with D perhaps matching TRBD1 or TRBD2 (5 bases each). V gave up 6 bases and J gave up 2 bases, with 17 bases separating them. The CDR3 covers 15 residues. The V gene's germline CDR1 is MNHEY and CDR2 SVGAGI.

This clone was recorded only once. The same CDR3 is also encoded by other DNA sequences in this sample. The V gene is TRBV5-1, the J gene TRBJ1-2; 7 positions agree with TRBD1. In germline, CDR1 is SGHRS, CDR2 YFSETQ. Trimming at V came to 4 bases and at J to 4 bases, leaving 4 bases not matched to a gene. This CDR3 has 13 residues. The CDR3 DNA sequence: TGCGCCAGCAGCAGGGGGACAGCCTATGGCTACACCTTC. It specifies CASSRGTAYGYTF.